Sequencing of this TCR beta chain was carried out in a study of shared T cell receptors in the human thymus. Assay: immunoSEQ multiplex PCR; the TCRdb copy retains only in-frame clones and omits some. The repertoire has about 610,000 clones, more than 75% of them found once; the top ten carry around 0.0099%. The CDR3 has 13 amino acids. In germline, CDR1 is SGHVS, CDR2 FNYEAQ. V was clipped by 5 bases and J by 0 bases, with 8 bases between them. Separately, the same data were catalogued under a study of human thymus T cells. In that study: Resections obtained during corrective heart surgery supplied the thymus tissue. What appeared biased in thymic and blood repertoires was the usage of V and J genes.

Sequencing used thymocytes. V is TRBV7-6 and J is TRBJ2-7; weak D call: TRBD2 (5 bases). This TCR was recovered from a boy younger than two with a congenital heart defect. The CDR3 bases are TGTGCCAGCAGCCCAGAGGGCTCCTACGAGCAGTACTTC. Translation: CASSPEGSYEQYF.